This T cell receptor (beta chain) was profiled in a study of early T cells in non-severe SARS-CoV-2 infection. Study in general: The authors sequenced bulk RNA from unsorted whole blood, leaving chains unpaired.

Remarks on this clonotype: No antigen is known for it.

Germline assignment: CDR1 SGHRS and CDR2 YFSETQ. The CDR3 loop spans 17 amino acids. Trimming took 4 bases from V and 3 from J; bases not matched to a gene: 10. Study findings and constraints: A preference for anti-spike CD8 responses marked VDJdb matching, which missed private and CD4 specificities.

TCRdb itself ran the 5' RACE reads through MiXCR, one entry per CDR3 protein. The sample consists of under 60,000 distinct CDR3 sequences, less than 9.5% of them appearing once. The rearrangement links TRBV5-1 to TRBJ2-2; TRBD1 matches 9 bases. This material consisted of whole blood, taken at baseline. The sequence was obtained from an adult who was a healthcare worker with PCR-confirmed SARS-CoV-2 infection or an uninfected control (not recorded which). In DNA form, the CDR3 reads TGCGCCAGCAGCGCCGCCCGGGACAGGGCGTACACCGGGGAGCTGTTTTTT. As protein: CASSAARDRAYTGELFF.